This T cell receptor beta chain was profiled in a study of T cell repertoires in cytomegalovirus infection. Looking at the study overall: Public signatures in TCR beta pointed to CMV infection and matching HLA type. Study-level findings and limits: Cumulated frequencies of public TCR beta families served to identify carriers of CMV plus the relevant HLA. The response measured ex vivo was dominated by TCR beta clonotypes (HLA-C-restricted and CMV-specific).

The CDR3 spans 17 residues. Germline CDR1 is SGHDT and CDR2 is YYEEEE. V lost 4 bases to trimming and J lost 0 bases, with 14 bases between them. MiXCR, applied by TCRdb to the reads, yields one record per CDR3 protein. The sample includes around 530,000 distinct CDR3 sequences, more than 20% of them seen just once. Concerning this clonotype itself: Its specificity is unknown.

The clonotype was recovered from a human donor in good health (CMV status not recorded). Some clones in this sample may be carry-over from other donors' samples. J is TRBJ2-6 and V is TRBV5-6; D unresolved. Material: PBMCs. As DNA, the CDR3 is TGTGCCAGCAGCATCTGGCCTCCTTTCTCTGGGGCCAACGTCCTGACTTTC. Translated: CASSIWPPFSGANVLTF.